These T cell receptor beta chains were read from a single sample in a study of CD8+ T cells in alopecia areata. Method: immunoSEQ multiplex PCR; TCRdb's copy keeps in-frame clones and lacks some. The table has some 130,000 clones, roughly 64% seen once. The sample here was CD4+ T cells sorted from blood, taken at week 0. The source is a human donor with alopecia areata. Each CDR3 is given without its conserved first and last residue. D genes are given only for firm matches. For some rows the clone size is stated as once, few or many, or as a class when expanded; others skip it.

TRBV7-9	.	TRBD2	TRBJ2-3	ASSRTSGSTDTQY
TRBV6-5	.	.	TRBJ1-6	ASSYEGPGYSPLH
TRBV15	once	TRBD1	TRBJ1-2	ATSSWTGGRTGYT
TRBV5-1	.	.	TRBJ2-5	ASSEPEETQY
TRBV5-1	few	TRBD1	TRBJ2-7	ASSKGQGVSYEQY
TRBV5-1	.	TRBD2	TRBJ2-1	ASSLSSGNNEQF
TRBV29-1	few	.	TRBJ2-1	SGGGTADSYNEQF
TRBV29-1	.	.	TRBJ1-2	SVENYGYT
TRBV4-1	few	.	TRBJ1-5	ASSRNPTENQPQH
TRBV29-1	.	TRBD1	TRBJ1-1	SVPGTAYEAF
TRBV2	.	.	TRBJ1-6	ASRDAGRTNSPLH
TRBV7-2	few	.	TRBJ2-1	ASSLFNEQF
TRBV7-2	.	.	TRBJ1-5	ASSLYLPQPQH
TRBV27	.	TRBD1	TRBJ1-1	ASSNRDRASEAF
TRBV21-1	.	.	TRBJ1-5	ASSIYPGTANQPQH
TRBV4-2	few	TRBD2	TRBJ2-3	ASSQDAGGDTQY
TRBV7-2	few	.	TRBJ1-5	ASSFDAYSNQPQH
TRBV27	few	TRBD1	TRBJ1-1	AAKGQMNTEAF
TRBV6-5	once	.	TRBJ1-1	ASSPRRNTEAF
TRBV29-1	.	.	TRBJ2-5	SVDLGQLETQY